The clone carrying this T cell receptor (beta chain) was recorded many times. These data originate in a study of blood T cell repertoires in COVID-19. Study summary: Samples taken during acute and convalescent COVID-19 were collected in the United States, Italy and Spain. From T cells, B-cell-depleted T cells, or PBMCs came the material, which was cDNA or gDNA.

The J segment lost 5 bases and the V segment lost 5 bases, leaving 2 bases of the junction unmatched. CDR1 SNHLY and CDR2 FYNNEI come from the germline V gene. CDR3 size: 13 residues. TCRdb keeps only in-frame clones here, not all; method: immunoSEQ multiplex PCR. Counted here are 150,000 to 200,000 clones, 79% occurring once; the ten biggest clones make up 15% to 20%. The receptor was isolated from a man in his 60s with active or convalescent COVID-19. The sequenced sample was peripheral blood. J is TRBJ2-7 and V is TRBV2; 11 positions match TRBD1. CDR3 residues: CASSWTGGDEQYF. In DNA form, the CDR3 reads TGTGCCAGCAGTTGGACAGGGGGCGACGAGCAGTACTTC.